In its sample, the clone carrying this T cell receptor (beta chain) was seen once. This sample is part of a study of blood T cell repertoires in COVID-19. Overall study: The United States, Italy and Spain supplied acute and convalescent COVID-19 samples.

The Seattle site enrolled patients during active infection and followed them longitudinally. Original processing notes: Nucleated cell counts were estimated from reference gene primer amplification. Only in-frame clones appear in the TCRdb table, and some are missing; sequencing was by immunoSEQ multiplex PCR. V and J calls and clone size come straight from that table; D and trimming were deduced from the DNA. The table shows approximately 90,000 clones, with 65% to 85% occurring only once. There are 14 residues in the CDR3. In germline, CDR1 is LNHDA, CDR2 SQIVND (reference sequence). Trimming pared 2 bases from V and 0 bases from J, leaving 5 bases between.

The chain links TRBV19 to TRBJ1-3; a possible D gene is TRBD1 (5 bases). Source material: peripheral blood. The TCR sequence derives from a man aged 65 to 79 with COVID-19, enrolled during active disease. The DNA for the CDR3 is TGTGCCAGTAGTATAACAGGCTCTGGAAACACCATATATTTT. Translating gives CASSITGSGNTIYF.